The clone carrying this T cell receptor (beta chain) was seen repeatedly, ten times or more. The target antigen is unknown. This sample was included in a study of T cells in Graves' hyperthyroidism and ophthalmopathy. In the study overall: Specimen type is peripheral blood, collected at initial diagnosis prior to any treatment. The study, taken as a whole, reports: Model output signaled ophthalmopathy a median roughly 6.5 months ahead of onset. Patients with ophthalmopathy were separated from those with stable hyperthyroidism by a 13 V-J model.

Fresh peripheral blood, around 9.3 ml, was the source of the PBMCs. Amplification targeted TCR beta CDR3 regions from RNA transcripts. Carried out on the TCR CDR3, a first-round RT-PCR used the HTBI primer set. TCRdb re-called the multiplex PCR reads with MiXCR, one entry per CDR3 protein. The sample includes under 350,000 distinct CDR3 sequences, approximately 15% of them seen just once. The length of the CDR3 is 14 residues. With 3 bases removed from V and 1 base from J, the gap between germline ends came to 10 bases. Germline CDR1 SGHTA, CDR2 FQGNSA. Sequencing input: blood. The receptor comes from a woman in her sixties with Graves' ophthalmopathy. The chain links TRBV7-2 to TRBJ2-7; D is perhaps TRBD2 (6 bases). The chain's CDR3 is CASSFTSLSYEQYF. The CDR3 DNA reads TGTGCCAGCAGCTTTACTAGCCTGTCCTACGAGCAGTACTTC.